Below, 17 T cell receptor beta chains from the same sample are listed, as sequenced in a study of blood T cell repertoires in COVID-19. Using immunoSEQ multiplex PCR, the repertoire was profiled, and TCRdb retains in-frame clones only, with some absent. The data show some 240,000 clones, with approximately 82% seen just once and roughly 1.4% held by the top ten. Sequencing input: peripheral blood. The receptors originated from a woman in her forties who had recovered from COVID-19.

This clone was seen once. V gene TRBV12-5 combines with J gene TRBJ1-1; D not certain. Trimming pared 2 bases from V and 3 bases from J, leaving 10 bases between. Germline CDR1 and CDR2: LGHNT and FRNRAP. The CDR3 has 14 amino acids. The CDR3 DNA reads TGTGCTAGTGGTTTGCTTACGAGTGACACTGAAGCTTTCTTT. Translating gives CASGLLTSDTEAFF.

CDR3 DNA sequence: TGTGCCAGCAATAAACAGACAGGGCCAGAGACCCAGTACTTC. Protein sequence: CASNKQTGPETQYF. The J gene is TRBJ2-5, the V gene TRBV7-9; 7 positions agree with TRBD1. The junction had 9 bases not matched to a gene; V was cut back by 7 bases and J by 4 bases. This CDR3 has 14 residues. In germline, CDR1 is SEHNR, CDR2 FQNEAQ (reference sequence).

This clone occurred many times. The rearrangement links TRBV29-1 to TRBJ2-7, with a tentative D call TRBD2 (6 bases). Germline CDR1 is SQVTM and CDR2 is ANQGSEA. V lost 4 bases and J 4 bases, leaving 8 bases between the germline ends. The CDR3 consists of 11 residues. The CDR3 nucleotides are TGCAGCGTTGGGAGGGGATACGAGCAGTACTTC. Translated, it gives CSVGRGYEQYF.

This clone was found once. The J gene is TRBJ1-2, the V gene TRBV12-3 or TRBV12-4; a weak D match, TRBD1 (6 bases). The CDR3 is 13 amino acids. Trimming pared 7 bases from V and 4 bases from J, leaving 13 bases between. This chain's CDR3 is CASIPVDSYGYTF. CDR3 DNA: TGTGCCAGCATCCCCGTGGACAGCTATGGCTACACCTTC.

The chain is built from TRBV7-2 and TRBJ1-5, with unresolved D. The CDR3 sequence is 15 residues long. Germline V gene lookup returns CDR1 SGHTA and CDR2 FQGNSA. V was clipped by 5 bases and J by 4 bases, with 15 bases between them. CDR3 sequence reads: CASSQDGLINQPQHF. The CDR3 nucleotides are TGTGCCAGCAGCCAAGATGGGCTGATTAATCAGCCCCAGCATTTT.

V usage is TRBV24-1 and J usage is TRBJ2-2, with a weak D call TRBD2 (6 bases). The CDR3 loop spans 19 amino acids. Between the trimmed V and J ends, which lost 1 base and 6 bases, there was a span of 23 bases. Germline V gene data show CDR1 as KGHDR and CDR2 as SFDVKD. For the CDR3, the DNA is TGTGCCACCAGTGATTTAAGCGGCCGGGCCTCCGGAGGGGCCGGGGAGCTGTTTTTT. Amino acid sequence: CATSDLSGRASGGAGELFF.

The chain uses TRBV18 and TRBJ2-7; 12 bases map to TRBD2. The V and J ends lost 6 bases and 6 bases, in that order; junction bases with no gene match: 6. The germline V gene encodes CDR1 KGHSH and CDR2 LQKENI. The CDR3 is 14 residues long. The DNA of the CDR3 is TGTGCCAGCTCGCGGACTAGCGGGGTTGCCGAGCAGTACTTC. Translation gives CASSRTSGVAEQYF.

V is TRBV5-1 and J is TRBJ2-5, with D tentatively TRBD2 (5 bases). V lost 4 bases to trimming and J lost 5 bases, with 18 bases between them. CDR1 is SGHRS and CDR2 is YFSETQ in the germline V gene. The CDR3 totals 15 residues. The CDR3 loop reads CASSGGSSILETQYF. The CDR3 DNA reads TGCGCCAGCAGCGGCGGGTCGTCGATTTTGGAGACCCAGTACTTC.

CDR3: CASSYQQGHEQYF. For the CDR3, the DNA is TGTGCCAGCAGTTACCAACAGGGGCACGAGCAGTACTTC. J is TRBJ2-7 and V is TRBV6-5; 7 bases align to TRBD1. The CDR3 covers 13 residues. Germline V gene data show CDR1 as MNHEY and CDR2 as SVGAGI. With V trimmed by 2 bases and J by 5 bases, 3 bases remained unmatched.

V usage is TRBV11-1 and J usage is TRBJ1-4; 9 nucleotides align to TRBD1. V dropped 5 bases and J dropped 8; count of bases not matched to a gene: 9. Germline CDR1 and CDR2: SGHAT and FQDESV (reference sequence). The CDR3 is 15 amino acids. CDR3 loop: CASSGQTGGPEKLFF. In DNA form, the CDR3 reads TGTGCCAGCAGCGGACAGACAGGGGGGCCAGAAAAACTGTTTTTT.

The chain uses TRBV11-3 and TRBJ1-4; the match to TRBD1 covers 8 bases. CDR3 size: 15 residues. J gave up 5 bases and V 5 bases, and 7 bases lay outside the gene matches. The V gene's germline CDR1 is SGHNT and CDR2 YENEEA. This CDR3 reads CASSPGQGINEKLFF. For the CDR3, the DNA is TGTGCCAGCAGCCCAGGACAGGGCATCAATGAAAAACTGTTTTTT.

This CDR3 is CAWSVPPRETQYF. In DNA form, the CDR3 reads TGTGCCTGGAGTGTACCTCCTCGGGAGACCCAGTACTTC. This sequence joins TRBV30 and TRBJ2-5, with no clear D. CDR1 and CDR2 (germline): GTSNPN, SVGIG (reference sequence). Trimming cost V 0 bases and J 5 bases, with 10 bases left between them. The CDR3 has 13 residues.

The rearrangement joins TRBV25-1 to TRBJ1-6; maybe TRBD1 (5 bases). Germline assignment: CDR1 MGHDK and CDR2 SYGVNS. This CDR3 region has 15 residues. Trimming removed 1 base from V and 7 bases from J, with 11 bases in between. The CDR3 sequence: CASSEWRGGNSPLHF. CDR3 DNA: TGTGCCAGCAGTGAATGGAGGGGTGGAAATTCACCCCTCCACTTT.

J is TRBJ2-7 and V is TRBV7-9; the match to TRBD2 covers 14 bases. CDR1 is SEHNR and CDR2 is FQNEAQ in the germline V gene (reference sequence). V lost 5 bases, J lost 3 bases, and 6 bases stayed unmatched. CDR3 length: 16 residues. CDR3 DNA sequence: TGTGCCAGCAGCCCCAGGACTAGCGGGGGGCTCTACGAGCAGTACTTC. Protein: CASSPRTSGGLYEQYF.

This clone was found a few times. The rearrangement uses TRBV5-4 and TRBJ2-7, with 7 bases aligning to TRBD1. The CDR3 totals 15 residues. V dropped 1 base and J dropped 3; count of bases not matched to a gene: 7. Germline CDR1 and CDR2: SGHNT and YYREEE (reference sequence). CDR3 amino acids: CASSLQGGNNYEQYF. The CDR3 DNA sequence: TGTGCCAGCAGCTTGCAAGGGGGCAACAACTACGAGCAGTACTTC.

The chain couples TRBV5-1 to TRBJ2-5, with D tentatively TRBD1 (5 bases). Trimming cost V 3 bases and J 4 bases, with 10 bases left between them. Germline loops: CDR1 SGHRS, CDR2 YFSETQ. This CDR3 spans 13 amino acids. This CDR3 is CASSWTMGETQYF. For the CDR3, the DNA is TGCGCCAGCAGCTGGACAATGGGAGAGACCCAGTACTTC.

The chain uses TRBV6-5 and TRBJ1-2, with TRBD1 identical over 9 bases. The CDR3 is made up of 13 amino acids. Germline CDR1 MNHEY, CDR2 SVGAGI. Trimming took 6 bases from V and 6 from J; bases not matched to a gene: 5. CDR3 nucleotides: TGTGCCAGCAGCCCCGGGACAGGGAATGGCTACACCTTC. Its protein is CASSPGTGNGYTF.